This T cell receptor (beta chain) was identified during a study of blood T cell repertoires in COVID-19 (dated by TCRdb to 2018 to 2021). Looking at the study overall: Collaborator samples came from the United States, Italy and Spain and covered acute and convalescent phases of COVID-19. The prospective study material was composed of cDNA or gDNA derived from T cells, B-cell-depleted T cells, or PBMCs. The dataset comprised deeply sampled blood TCRbeta repertoires from subjects exposed to, actively infected with, or recovered from COVID-19. The repertoires were released in a freely available public database intended as a resource for research on the immune response to SARS-CoV-2. The samples were drawn from the first 160 participants of the ongoing ImmuneRACE study and from some 1,300 subjects provided by 6 global collaborators. Sample metadata almost always included a de-identified subject ID, COVID-19 status, age in years and sex. Where available, HLA class I and class II types were taken from metadata supplied by the sample provider and were not determined by assay-based typing.

This clone was observed once. Its antigen remains undetermined. No much larger clone exists at a distance of one base, and base qualities are not known. The immunoSEQ Assay, a bias-controlled multiplex PCR, was used to amplify TCRbeta CDR3 regions from genomic DNA. In the authors' own workflow: Within the assay, amplification of reference gene primers was used to estimate how many nucleated cells each sample contained. To quantify the absolute abundance of each unique TCRbeta CDR3 rearrangement, sequence reads were collapsed and filtered. Productive Simpson clonality was computed per sample as the square root of Simpson's diversity index over productive rearrangements. This is the immuneACCESS table as TCRdb keeps it, with only in-frame sequences that have V and J called. A part of the clones is gone; compared with another copy, unresolved V genes explain less than half, and the rest is unexplained. V and J calls and clone size follow that table, whereas D and trimming were derived from the DNA. This sample is represented by over 200,000 clones; under 90% of them were singletons. The ten largest clones represent around 4.2% of the sample.

General conclusions and limits of the study: Clinical and demographic metadata were provided uncurated, with the amount varying by source and participant.

Measured from the cysteine to the phenylalanine, the CDR3 is 16 residues long. Just CDR3 DNA is preserved here, 48 bases in frame from base 1. Based on the germline V gene (reference sequence), the CDR1 and CDR2 sequences are MNHNY and SVGAGI. V loses 2 bases at its end and J loses 3 bases; junction bases beyond the gene matches: 7. Participants in the prospective study were enrolled through a virtual design, were aged about 18 to 90 years, and lived in 24 United States geographic areas. In the prospective study, cohorts were assigned on the basis of participant-reported clinical history obtained from a screening survey and a study questionnaire. In the prospective study, whole blood, serum and a nasopharyngeal or oropharyngeal swab were collected from each participant by mobile phlebotomists. Over an approximately 2-month period, participants in the prospective study had the option of providing additional blood draws and questionnaires. Before DNA extraction, blood samples from the prospective study were shipped at room temperature or frozen.

What was sequenced was PBMCs or T cells enriched from blood (not recorded which). The TCR comes from a woman aged 25 to 39 with acute COVID-19. The chain joins TRBV6-6 to TRBJ2-4; TRBD2 lines up with 7 middle nucleotides. The bases read TGTGCCAGCAGTTACCCCACCCGGGACTACAAAAACATTCAGTACTTC. Translated, this is CASSYPTRDYKNIQYF.